The 29 T cell receptor beta chains below all came from one sample that was sequenced in a study of T-cell memory formation after mild COVID-19. TCRdb fed the 5' RACE reads into MiXCR, producing one record per CDR3 protein. The sample includes some 450,000 distinct CDR3 sequences, about 20% of them seen just once. The specimen sequenced was PBMCs or a T cell subset sorted from them (not recorded which). Receptors were obtained from a man aged 18-30 years who had mild COVID-19 (a few samples of this study predate the infection). Cell type and time point are not known.

The chain recombines TRBV6-7 with TRBJ1-4; 8 bases align to TRBD1. TRBV6-7 is treated as an ORF (open reading frame) with a function not yet certain. This CDR3 has 14 residues. J gave up 5 bases and V 8 bases, and 7 bases lay outside the gene matches. As DNA, the CDR3 is TGTGCCAGCCCCACCGGGACAGGCAATGAAAAACTGTTTTTT. Translating gives CASPTGTGNEKLFF.

This chain links TRBV9 with TRBJ1-1; D is possibly TRBD1 (6 bases). Looked up from germline, CDR1 is SGDLS and CDR2 is YYNGEE. The germline V and J ends were trimmed by 6 bases and 6 bases, with 12 bases remaining between them. The CDR3 runs 12 residues. CDR3 region: CASKGVEAEAFF. The CDR3 region has the DNA TGTGCCAGCAAGGGGGTGGAGGCTGAAGCTTTCTTT.

The chain employs TRBV6-5 and TRBJ1-1, with D possibly being TRBD1 (5 bases). Trimming cost V 6 bases and J 2 bases, with 16 bases left between them. There are 15 residues in the CDR3. Germline V CDR1 and CDR2: MNHEY, SVGAGI. As DNA, the CDR3 is TGTGCCAGCAGCAACGCCTTGACAGCCAACACTGAAGCTTTCTTT. This gives the protein CASSNALTANTEAFF.

This chain links TRBV9 with TRBJ1-2, with no clear D. The germline CDR1 and CDR2 sequences are SGDLS and YYNGEE. The CDR3 is 14 amino acids. Trimming left V 0 bases short and J 3 bases short, with 9 bases between. The CDR3 protein is CASSVGNIDYGYTF. The CDR3 DNA reads as TGTGCCAGCAGCGTAGGAAACATCGACTATGGCTACACCTTC.

The J gene is TRBJ1-5, the V gene TRBV12-3 or TRBV12-4; 7 bases are shared with TRBD1. With V trimmed by 6 bases and J by 0 bases, 11 bases remained unmatched. CDR3 length: 17 residues. The CDR3 DNA reads as TGTGCCAGCAGCCTGGGGGGACAGCTGTATAGCAATCAGCCCCAGCATTTT. Protein sequence: CASSLGGQLYSNQPQHF.

This rearrangement joins TRBV24-1 to TRBJ2-3; 11 nucleotides match TRBD2. The length of the CDR3 is 17 residues. Trimming took 4 bases from V and 4 from J; bases not matched to a gene: 9. The germline gives CDR1 KGHDR, CDR2 SFDVKD. The CDR3 protein is CATSDRSSGGNSDTQYF. CDR3 DNA: TGTGCCACCAGTGACCGCTCTAGCGGGGGGAATTCAGATACGCAGTATTTT.

This clonotype has just a few counts. This chain joins TRBV4-1 and TRBJ2-2, with D perhaps matching TRBD2 (5 bases). The CDR3 is 19 amino acids. Per the germline V gene, CDR1 is MGHRA and CDR2 is YSYEKL. V lost 0 bases, J lost 3 bases, and 20 bases lay in between. CDR3 residues: CASSQDPGYSIGDTGELFF. As DNA, the CDR3 is TGCGCCAGCAGCCAAGATCCGGGGTACTCTATCGGCGACACCGGGGAGCTGTTTTTT.

This clonotype has a count of ten or more. The V gene is TRBV5-1, the J gene TRBJ1-6, with D hard to call. The ends were cut back, 0 bases at V and 7 bases at J, with 17 bases in the middle. In germline, CDR1 is SGHRS, CDR2 YFSETQ. This CDR3 region has 17 residues. The CDR3: CASSLAGVQGGNSPLHF. CDR3 nucleotide sequence: TGCGCCAGCAGCTTGGCGGGTGTCCAAGGAGGCAATTCACCCCTCCACTTT.

V gene TRBV27 combines with J gene TRBJ2-7; the match to TRBD1 covers 7 bases. The germline CDR1 and CDR2 sequences are MNHEY and SMNVEV (reference sequence). This CDR3 comprises 14 residues. V lost 5 bases, J lost 2 bases, and 6 bases stayed unmatched. DNA of the CDR3: TGTGCCAGCAGTGAGACAGGGCCCACCTACGAGCAGTACTTC. This gives the protein CASSETGPTYEQYF.

This chain joins TRBV28 and TRBJ1-2; D is perhaps TRBD1 (5 bases). In germline, CDR1 is MDHEN, CDR2 SYDVKM. This CDR3 is built from 12 residues. The ends were cut back, 5 bases at V and 4 bases at J, with 8 bases in the middle. Written as DNA, the CDR3 is TGTGCCAGCAGTCGACAGTCCTATGGCTACACCTTC. Its translation is CASSRQSYGYTF.

This clonotype was detected a few times. The rearrangement uses TRBV7-2 and TRBJ1-2, with D possibly TRBD1 on 6 matching bases. Germline V CDR1 and CDR2: SGHTA, FQGNSA. This CDR3 spans 14 amino acids. The V end was cut by 2 bases, the J end by 2 bases, with 9 bases between. In DNA, the CDR3 is TGTGCCAGCAGCTTACCAGGGGTCAACTATGGCTACACCTTC. It encodes CASSLPGVNYGYTF.

This clonotype was counted only a few times. The DNA of the CDR3 is TGTGCCAGCAGCTCAAAGGCGGGGACAGGGGGCGAAGAACCCCAGCATTTT. Its translation is CASSSKAGTGGEEPQHF. This sequence joins TRBV7-2 and TRBJ1-5; 12 bases match TRBD1. V lost 4 bases and J lost 10; bases outside the gene matches: 14. This CDR3 is built from 17 residues. In germline, CDR1 is SGHTA, CDR2 FQGNSA.

This clonotype was picked up a small number of times. The rearrangement uses TRBV5-1 and TRBJ1-4, with TRBD1 matching 9 bases. Germline V gene lookup returns CDR1 SGHRS and CDR2 YFSETQ. V was clipped by 2 bases and J by 7 bases; unmatched bases: 3. The CDR3 is 14 amino acids. The CDR3 reads CASSFTGGGEKLFF. The CDR3 DNA sequence: TGCGCCAGCAGCTTTACAGGGGGCGGTGAAAAACTGTTTTTT.

A few counts support this clonotype. This sequence joins TRBV18 and TRBJ1-5; tentative D call: TRBD1 (5 bases). Germline V gene data show CDR1 as KGHSH and CDR2 as LQKENI. There are 16 residues in the CDR3. Trimming pared 2 bases from V and 1 base from J, leaving 12 bases between. The chain's CDR3 is CASSPTAGRSNQPQHF. As DNA, the CDR3 is TGTGCCAGCTCACCAACCGCAGGGAGAAGCAATCAGCCCCAGCATTTT.

CDR3 coding DNA: TGTGCCAGCAGCTTGGCCAGAGGAAGATCACCCCTCCACTTT. Its protein product is CASSLARGRSPLHF. The rearrangement links TRBV7-2 to TRBJ1-6; D uncertain. The CDR3 consists of 14 residues. Trimming took 3 bases from V and 10 from J, leaving 13 bases between them. Germline CDR1 and CDR2: SGHTA and FQGNSA.

This clonotype has just a few counts. The chain has TRBV6-2 or TRBV6-3 and TRBJ2-7; 10 nucleotides agree with TRBD1. The CDR3 runs 15 residues. J gave up 4 bases and V 0 bases, and 3 bases lay outside the gene matches. Per germline, CDR1 MNHEY and CDR2 SVGEGT. CDR3 amino acids: CASSYSDRGPYEQYV. The CDR3 coding sequence is TGTGCCAGCAGTTACTCCGACAGGGGGCCATACGAGCAGTACGTC.

As DNA, the CDR3 is TGTGCCAGCAGACTAGCGGTGTACAATGAGCAGTTCTTC. It yields the protein CASRLAVYNEQFF. The chain combines TRBV6-5 with TRBJ2-1; 8 bases are shared with TRBD2. Germline CDR1 and CDR2: MNHEY and SVGAGI. V lost 6 bases to trimming and J lost 4 bases; unmatched junction nucleotides: 2. The CDR3 is 13 amino acids.

This clonotype was detected many times. This sequence joins TRBV28 and TRBJ1-5, with D uncertain. Deletions cut 3 bases from V and 0 bases from J, with 6 bases between. There are 14 residues in the CDR3. Germline CDR1 and CDR2: MDHEN and SYDVKM. The CDR3 DNA follows: TGTGCCAGCAGTTTTGGGGATAGCAATCAGCCCCAGCATTTT. Protein product: CASSFGDSNQPQHF. Full variable domain (rest looked up from reference TRBV28 and TRBJ1-5): DVKVTQSSRYLVKRTGEKVFLECVQDMDHENMFWYRQDPGLGLRLIYFSYDVKMKEKGDIPEGYSVSREKKERFSLILESASTNQTSMYLCASSFGDSNQPQHFGDGTRLSIL.

The chain is built from TRBV4-3 and TRBJ2-2; 11 nucleotides align to TRBD2. From germline, CDR1 is LGHNA and CDR2 YSLEER. The CDR3 consists of 17 residues. V lost 4 bases, J lost 3 bases, and 7 bases stayed unmatched. The CDR3 region is CASSRDTSGGYTGELFF. Written as DNA, the CDR3 is TGCGCCAGCAGCCGAGATACTAGCGGGGGTTACACCGGGGAGCTGTTTTTT.

The chain joins TRBV7-9 to TRBJ1-3, with D unclear. The V end was cut by 4 bases, the J end by 5 bases, with 15 bases between. The germline CDR1 and CDR2 sequences are SEHNR and FQNEAQ (reference sequence). The CDR3 has 15 amino acids. The DNA for the CDR3 is TGTGCCAGCAGCTCTGGGGAGGTCCCTAGAAACACCATATATTTT. Amino acid sequence: CASSSGEVPRNTIYF. The full variable domain, in which reference TRBV7-9 and TRBJ1-3 provide the parts outside the CDR3, is DTGVSQNPRHKITKRGQNVTFRCDPISEHNRLYWYRQTLGQGPEFLTYFQNEAQLEKSRLLSDRFSAERPKGSFSTLEIQRTEQGDSAMYLCASSSGEVPRNTIYFGEGSWLTVV.

This clonotype was observed a few times. The chain employs TRBV6-5 and TRBJ2-1, with 9 bases matching TRBD2. The CDR3 consists of 16 residues. Looked up from germline, CDR1 is MNHEY and CDR2 is SVGAGI. The trim removed 1 base at V and 4 bases at J, leaving 5 bases unmatched. CDR3 in DNA: TGTGCCAGCAGTTACTTGGGGCTAGCGGGGTACAATGAGCAGTTCTTC. It codes for CASSYLGLAGYNEQFF.

This clonotype has only a few counts. The J gene is TRBJ2-3, the V gene TRBV4-3; D not certain. Trimming pared 1 base from V and 6 bases from J, leaving 14 bases between. Per the germline V gene, CDR1 is LGHNA and CDR2 is YSLEER. This CDR3 is 15 amino acids long. DNA of the CDR3: TGCGCCAGCAGCCAAGCGAGTAGTCTTAGGGATACGCAGTATTTT. Amino acids: CASSQASSLRDTQYF.

This clonotype has only one observation. The DNA is omitted, as the CDR3 cannot be located on it reliably, and the CDR3 follows TCRdb's listing. The chain combines TRBV20-1 with TRBJ1-2; TRBD1, the table's D call, was not compared with the DNA. Both ends counted, the CDR3 spans 14 residues. From germline, CDR1 is DFQATT and CDR2 SNEGSKA (reference sequence). The CDR3 spells CSASPGGVAHGNTF.

This clonotype turned up a few times. J is TRBJ1-2 and V is TRBV3-1; unclear D gene. Germline-derived CDR1 and CDR2 are LGHDT and YNNKEL (reference sequence). This CDR3 has 14 residues. V was pared by 4 bases and J by 6 bases, with 15 bases between. CDR3 sequence reads: CASSPSSLGDGYTF. Here the CDR3 DNA reads TGTGCCAGCAGCCCTTCAAGTCTCGGGGATGGCTACACCTTC. The full variable domain, with the rest looked up from reference TRBV3-1 and TRBJ1-2, is DTAVSQTPKYLVTQMGNDKSIKCEQNLGHDTMYWYKQDSKKFLKIMFSYNNKELIINETVPNRFSPKSPDKAHLNLHINSLELGDSAVYFCASSPSSLGDGYTFGSGTRLTVV.

A few counts support this clonotype. The rearrangement uses TRBV27 and TRBJ2-5; possibly TRBD2 for D (5 bases). The V gene's germline CDR1 is MNHEY and CDR2 SMNVEV (reference sequence). V was pared by 5 bases and J by 1 base, with 14 bases between. CDR3 size: 15 residues. In nucleotides, the CDR3 is TGTGCCAGCAGTCCGGACCTTGAGGGCCAAGAGACCCAGTACTTC. Translation: CASSPDLEGQETQYF.

The J gene is TRBJ2-1, the V gene TRBV7-2, with TRBD1 matching 7 bases. There are 13 residues in the CDR3. V lost 1 base to trimming and J lost 10 bases; unmatched junction nucleotides: 4. Germline values: CDR1 SGHTA, CDR2 FQGNSA. This CDR3 is CASSLGDSREQFF. The CDR3 DNA reads TGTGCCAGCAGCTTAGGGGACAGTCGAGAGCAGTTCTTC.

This clonotype showed up just a few times. The chain recombines TRBV20-1 with TRBJ2-5; D is perhaps TRBD1 or TRBD2 (5 bases each). The CDR3 sequence is 12 residues long. Germline assignment: CDR1 DFQATT and CDR2 SNEGSKA (reference sequence). V lost 6 bases to trimming and J lost 6 bases, with 14 bases between them. The CDR3: CSALVGVKTQYF. The CDR3, as DNA: TGCAGTGCGCTAGTGGGGGTCAAGACCCAGTACTTC.

The V call is TRBV7-2, the J call TRBJ2-2; D unclear. In germline, CDR1 is SGHTA, CDR2 FQGNSA. This CDR3 is built from 18 residues. V was pared by 1 base and J by 2 bases, with 17 bases between. As DNA, the CDR3 is TGTGCCAGCAGCTTAGGGGGATTACGCGATATCAACACCGGGGAGCTGTTTTTT. The encoded protein is CASSLGGLRDINTGELFF.

This clonotype was observed a handful of times. The chain has TRBV7-8 and TRBJ2-1, with D hard to call. Germline values: CDR1 SGHVS, CDR2 FQNEAQ. The germline V and J ends were trimmed by 1 base and 4 bases, with 11 bases remaining between them. The CDR3 runs to 15 residues. The CDR3 sequence is CASSLVVMEYNEQFF. CDR3 in DNA: TGTGCCAGCAGCTTAGTGGTCATGGAGTACAATGAGCAGTTCTTC.